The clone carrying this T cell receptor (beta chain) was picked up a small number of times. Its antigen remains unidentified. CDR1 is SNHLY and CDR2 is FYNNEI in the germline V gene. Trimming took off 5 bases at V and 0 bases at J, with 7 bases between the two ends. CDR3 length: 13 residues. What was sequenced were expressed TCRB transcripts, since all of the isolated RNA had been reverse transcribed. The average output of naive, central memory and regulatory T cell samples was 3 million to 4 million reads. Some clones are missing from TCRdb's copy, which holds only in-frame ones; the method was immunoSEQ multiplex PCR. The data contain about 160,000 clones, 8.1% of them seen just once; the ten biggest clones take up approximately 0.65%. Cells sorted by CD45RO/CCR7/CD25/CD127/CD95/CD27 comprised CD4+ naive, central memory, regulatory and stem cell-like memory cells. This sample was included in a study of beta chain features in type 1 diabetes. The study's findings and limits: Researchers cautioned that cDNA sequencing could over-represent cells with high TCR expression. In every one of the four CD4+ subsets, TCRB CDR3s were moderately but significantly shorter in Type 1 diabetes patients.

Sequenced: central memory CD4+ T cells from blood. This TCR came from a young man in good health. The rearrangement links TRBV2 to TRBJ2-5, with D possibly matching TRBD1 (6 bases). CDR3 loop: CASSWDNQETQYF. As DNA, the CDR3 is TGTGCCAGCAGTTGGGACAACCAAGAGACCCAGTACTTC.